One T cell receptor (beta chain) is described in this entry. With random hexamers, roughly 0.45 to 1 ug RNA was reverse transcribed. With immunoSEQ multiplex PCR, TCR beta CDR3 was amplified across 54 Vbeta and 13 Jbeta. Via MiXCR, TCRdb re-called the immunoSEQ multiplex PCR reads, giving one row per CDR3 protein. The sample lists under 200,000 distinct CDR3 sequences; about 91% were seen once. This sample was taken from a study of CD8 T cells in Susac syndrome. Sequencing of TCR beta was undertaken in CD8+ and CD4+ T cells derived from blood. CD8+ and CD4+ T cells were negatively isolated; TEMRA cells were FACS-enriched. V lost 3 bases to trimming and J lost 6 bases, with 8 bases between them. Germline V lookup: CDR1 SQVTM, CDR2 ANQGSEA. The CDR3 spans 11 residues.

This chain connects TRBV29-1 to TRBJ1-1; weak D call: TRBD1 (6 bases). The sequencing input was CD4+ T cells from PBMCs. The TCR originated in a human donor in good health. CDR3 DNA sequence: TGCAGCGTTGACAGGGGTCCTGAAGCTTTCTTT. The encoded protein is CSVDRGPEAFF.